Each of the 27 T cell receptor beta chains below was sequenced from the same sample in a study of early T cells in non-severe SARS-CoV-2 infection. TCRdb re-derived calls from the 5' RACE reads in MiXCR, one entry per CDR3 protein. Of approximately 50,000 distinct CDR3 sequences listed, roughly 8.2% are singletons. Material for sequencing was whole blood. The origin of the receptors is an adult who was a healthcare worker with PCR-confirmed SARS-CoV-2 infection or an uninfected control (not recorded which).

This clonotype was detected many times. CDR3 in amino acids: CSAIVATNTEAFF. Here the CDR3 DNA reads TGCAGCGCAATTGTGGCTACGAACACTGAAGCTTTCTTT. The chain uses TRBV29-1 and TRBJ1-1, with D unresolved. From germline, CDR1 is SQVTM and CDR2 ANQGSEA. Trimming took 7 bases from V and 1 from J, leaving 13 bases between them. The CDR3 extends over 13 amino acids.

The chain couples TRBV3-1 to TRBJ2-2; D ambiguous. The CDR3 extends over 15 amino acids. Trimming cost V 0 bases and J 6 bases, with 11 bases left between them. Germline lookup yields CDR1 LGHDT and CDR2 YNNKEL (reference sequence). The CDR3 DNA sequence: TGTGCCAGCAGCCAAGATAGTCGGGCCGCCGGGGAGCTGTTTTTT. Translating it yields CASSQDSRAAGELFF.

The chain links TRBV11-2 to TRBJ2-1; the D is unclear. This CDR3 is built from 12 residues. Looked up from germline, CDR1 is SGHAT and CDR2 is FQNNGV. The V end was cut by 2 bases, the J end by 10 bases, with 9 bases between. The CDR3 spells CASSLLALEQFF. In DNA form, the CDR3 reads TGTGCCAGCAGCTTACTTGCCTTGGAGCAGTTCTTC.

This clonotype was seen only a few times. This sequence joins TRBV5-1 and TRBJ2-2; TRBD1 matches at 11 bases. The CDR3 totals 14 residues. Germline CDR1 is SGHRS and CDR2 is YFSETQ. Trimming cost V 3 bases and J 9 bases; bases outside gene matches: 4. For the CDR3, the DNA is TGCGCCAGCAGCTCCGGGACAGGGGGACGGGAGCTGTTTTTT. It encodes CASSSGTGGRELFF.

The rearrangement joins TRBV11-2 to TRBJ2-7; 8 bases agree with TRBD1. The CDR3 is 15 amino acids. CDR1 and CDR2 (germline): SGHAT, FQNNGV. Unmatched junction bases numbered 7, after V lost 3 bases and J lost 3 bases. The chain's CDR3 is CASSFGIGTGYEQYF. In DNA, the CDR3 is TGTGCCAGCAGCTTCGGAATTGGGACAGGCTACGAGCAGTACTTC.

J is TRBJ2-2 and V is TRBV20-1; 7 bases line up with TRBD2. This CDR3 has 14 amino acids. Germline V gene data show CDR1 as DFQATT and CDR2 as SNEGSKA (reference sequence). With V trimmed by 6 bases and J by 3 bases, 7 bases remained unmatched. The chain's CDR3 is CSAARGSDTGELFF. The CDR3 DNA reads as TGCAGTGCCGCGCGGGGGTCCGACACCGGGGAGCTGTTTTTT.

The chain combines TRBV6-1 with TRBJ2-7, with D unclear. This CDR3 has 14 amino acids. Deletions cut 6 bases from V and 2 bases from J, with 14 bases between. The germline V gene has CDR1 MNHNS and CDR2 SASEGT. The CDR3 nucleotides read TGTGCCAGCAGAAATACCGAAATTCCCTACGAGCAGTACTTC. Translating gives CASRNTEIPYEQYF.

The V call is TRBV20-1, the J call TRBJ2-1, with 13 bases fitting TRBD2. V shed 5 bases and J 6 bases; nucleotides not matched to a gene: 7. Per the germline V gene, CDR1 is DFQATT and CDR2 is SNEGSKA (reference sequence). The CDR3 is made up of 15 amino acids. In DNA, the CDR3 is TGCAGTGCTTTTCCCGGGACTAGCGGGACCAATGAGCAGTTCTTC. It yields the protein CSAFPGTSGTNEQFF.

This clonotype was seen at least ten times. This chain connects TRBV11-2 to TRBJ2-5; D may be TRBD1 or TRBD2 (6 bases each). With 5 bases removed from V and 5 bases from J, the gap between germline ends came to 12 bases. This CDR3 is built from 13 residues. Germline CDR1 SGHAT, CDR2 FQNNGV. CDR3 sequence (DNA): TGTGCCAGCAGCCCCGGGGGCGCCGAGACCCAGTACTTC. Amino acid sequence: CASSPGGAETQYF. Variable domain in full (rest from reference TRBV11-2 and TRBJ2-5): EAGVAQSPRYKIIEKRQSVAFWCNPISGHATLYWYQQILGQGPKLLIQFQNNGVVDDSQLPKDRFSAERLKGVDSTLKIQPAKLEDSAVYLCASSPGGAETQYFGPGTRLLVL.

This clonotype was counted only a few times. The CDR3 here is CASSPLREGGTGELFF. The DNA of the CDR3 is TGTGCCAGCAGCCCTCTGCGGGAGGGGGGCACCGGGGAGCTGTTTTTT. V gene TRBV5-6 combines with J gene TRBJ2-2; 9 positions match TRBD2. Germline V lookup: CDR1 SGHDT, CDR2 YYEEEE. V lost 4 bases and J lost 4; bases outside the gene matches: 8. This CDR3 is built from 16 residues.

This clonotype has ten or more counts. At one end the junction does not follow the germline gene, possibly because of a read error. J is TRBJ2-1 and V is TRBV6-1, with D uncertain. Per the germline V gene, CDR1 is MNHNS and CDR2 is SASEGT. CDR3 length: 15 amino acids. CDR3 in amino acids: CASSEVLGSYNEQFF. CDR3 nucleotide sequence: TGTGCCAGCAGCGAAGTTCTAGGTTCCTACAATGAGCAGTTCTTC.

Many counts were recorded for this clonotype. V is TRBV7-9 and J is TRBJ2-3, with D possibly being TRBD1 or TRBD2 (5 bases each). The CDR3 extends over 16 amino acids. Per germline, CDR1 SEHNR and CDR2 FQNEAQ (reference sequence). V was pared by 1 base and J by 10 bases, with 21 bases between. CDR3 region: CASSLGGLVRGVPQYF. The CDR3 DNA reads as TGTGCCAGCAGCTTAGGCGGGCTGGTGAGGGGCGTACCGCAGTATTTT. The variable domain in full, completed from reference TRBV7-9 and TRBJ2-3, reads DTGVSQNPRHKITKRGQNVTFRCDPISEHNRLYWYRQTLGQGPEFLTYFQNEAQLEKSRLLSDRFSAERPKGSFSTLEIQRTEQGDSAMYLCASSLGGLVRGVPQYFGPGTRLTVL.

This clonotype was picked up a small number of times. J is TRBJ1-1 and V is TRBV4-1, with unresolved D. V lost 3 bases and J lost 1, with 9 bases in between. The CDR3 totals 14 residues. Germline CDR1 is MGHRA and CDR2 is YSYEKL. This chain's CDR3 is CASSHVITNTEAFF. In nucleotides, the CDR3 is TGCGCCAGCAGCCATGTAATTACGAACACTGAAGCTTTCTTT.

The rearrangement uses TRBV20-1 and TRBJ2-1; 11 positions agree with TRBD2. Germline V gene lookup returns CDR1 DFQATT and CDR2 SNEGSKA (reference sequence). The junction had 3 bases not matched to a gene; V was cut back by 0 bases and J by 2 bases. The CDR3 has 16 residues. The CDR3 DNA reads TGCAGTGCTAGAGAGGGTAGCGGGGGGGCCTACAATGAGCAGTTCTTC. It codes for CSAREGSGGAYNEQFF.

This chain links TRBV20-1 with TRBJ2-1; no firm D call. Looked up from germline, CDR1 is DFQATT and CDR2 is SNEGSKA (reference sequence). The V end was cut by 3 bases, the J end by 9 bases, with 15 bases between. The CDR3 loop spans 13 amino acids. CDR3 bases: TGCAGTGCTAGCAAACCTAGGTCCAGTGAGCAGTTCTTC. Amino acids: CSASKPRSSEQFF.

This clonotype was detected only a few times. The chain joins TRBV3-1 to TRBJ2-1; 7 nucleotides match TRBD1. In germline, CDR1 is LGHDT, CDR2 YNNKEL (reference sequence). CDR3 length: 15 amino acids. V gave up 2 bases and J gave up 5 bases; unmatched junction bases: 6. CDR3 loop: CASSQLTGTNNEQFF. CDR3 in DNA: TGTGCCAGCAGCCAACTGACAGGGACAAACAATGAGCAGTTCTTC.

V is TRBV7-9 and J is TRBJ2-7, with D hard to call. The ends were cut back, 0 bases at V and 0 bases at J, with 12 bases in the middle. The germline V gene has CDR1 SEHNR and CDR2 FQNEAQ (reference sequence). This CDR3 region has 16 residues. CDR3 bases: TGTGCCAGCAGCTTAGCTCACAAGGAACCCTCCTACGAGCAGTACTTC. It encodes CASSLAHKEPSYEQYF.

The CDR3 bases are TGTGCCACCTCAACAGGGGGCAAAGATACGCAGTATTTT. Its protein product is CATSTGGKDTQYF. The chain links TRBV28 to TRBJ2-3, with 9 bases lining up with TRBD1. The length of the CDR3 is 13 residues. The V gene end was trimmed by 10 bases and the J gene end by 5 bases; junction bases not matched to a gene: 7. Looked up from germline, CDR1 is MDHEN and CDR2 is SYDVKM.

This chain links TRBV12-5 with TRBJ2-7; D call uncertain. The V end was cut by 7 bases, the J end by 6 bases, with 13 bases between. Germline V CDR1 and CDR2: LGHNT, FRNRAP. The CDR3 is made up of 12 amino acids. CDR3: CASATPPSEQYF. The CDR3 nucleotides read TGTGCTAGTGCCACCCCACCGTCCGAGCAGTACTTC.

This clonotype was counted a few times. In nucleotides, the CDR3 is TGCAGCGTTGGATGGACAGCCACGACTGAAGCTTTCTTT. Translated, it gives CSVGWTATTEAFF. The chain couples TRBV29-1 to TRBJ1-1, with a possible D match to TRBD1 (6 bases). Trimming cost V 4 bases and J 5 bases, with 14 bases left between them. This CDR3 has 13 amino acids. The V gene's germline CDR1 is SQVTM and CDR2 ANQGSEA.

The chain recombines TRBV20-1 with TRBJ2-5; possibly TRBD1 for D (6 bases). This CDR3 has 13 amino acids. CDR1 and CDR2 from the germline V gene are DFQATT and SNEGSKA (reference sequence). V was clipped by 5 bases and J by 4 bases, with 14 bases between them. This CDR3 is CSARVTGRETQYF. In DNA, the CDR3 is TGCAGTGCTCGCGTCACAGGGAGAGAGACCCAGTACTTC.

This clonotype was seen many times. In nucleotides, the CDR3 is TGTGCCAGCAGCTCCGGGTCTACCGGAAACACCATATATTTT. Its translation: CASSSGSTGNTIYF. V is TRBV7-2 and J is TRBJ1-3; D ambiguous. Germline-derived CDR1 and CDR2 are SGHTA and FQGNSA. The CDR3 is made up of 14 amino acids. V gave up 4 bases and J gave up 4 bases, with 11 bases separating them.

This clonotype has a count of ten or more. V gene TRBV18 combines with J gene TRBJ2-1, with D hard to call. This CDR3 is 12 amino acids long. Looked up from germline, CDR1 is KGHSH and CDR2 is LQKENI. V lost 4 bases and J 5 bases, leaving 6 bases between the germline ends. The CDR3 DNA sequence: TGTGCCAGCTCACACGACCACAATGAGCAGTTCTTC. Amino acid sequence: CASSHDHNEQFF. The full variable domain, in which reference TRBV18 and TRBJ2-1 provide the parts outside the CDR3, is NAGVMQNPRHLVRRRGQEARLRCSPMKGHSHVYWYRQLPEEGLKFMVYLQKENIIDESGMPKERFSAEFPKEGPSILRIQQVVRGDSAAYFCASSHDHNEQFFGPGTRLTVL.

There are a few counts of this clonotype. The chain links TRBV11-2 to TRBJ2-6; D might be TRBD1 or TRBD2, each matching 5 bases. Trimming stripped 1 base from V and 4 bases from J, with 23 bases between. The CDR3 extends over 20 amino acids. In germline, CDR1 is SGHAT, CDR2 FQNNGV. CDR3 sequence (DNA): TGTGCCAGCAGCTTAGGGGGACGAAAGGGGCCCGCCTCCGGGGCCAACGTCCTGACTTTC. Translation: CASSLGGRKGPASGANVLTF.

The rearrangement joins TRBV9 to TRBJ2-7, with a weak D call TRBD2 (6 bases). Germline V gene data show CDR1 as SGDLS and CDR2 as YYNGEE. V shed 6 bases and J shed 5 bases, with 18 bases lying between them. This CDR3 is 14 amino acids long. CDR3 in DNA: TGTGCCAGCACCCGTTGGCGGGGCAGGAACGAGCAGTACTTC. It encodes CASTRWRGRNEQYF.

Many counts were recorded for this clonotype. The chain has TRBV15 and TRBJ2-7; possibly TRBD1 for D (5 bases). V gave up 0 bases and J gave up 3 bases, with 12 bases separating them. The CDR3 has 15 amino acids. Per the germline V gene, CDR1 is LNHNV and CDR2 is YYDKDF (reference sequence). CDR3 coding DNA: TGTGCCACCAGCAGAGATCGCGCCAGGGTCTACGAGCAGTACTTC. Translation: CATSRDRARVYEQYF.

The rearrangement links TRBV6-6 to TRBJ2-1; a weak D match, TRBD1 (6 bases). The CDR3 consists of 11 residues. V dropped 11 bases and J dropped 10 bases, with 15 bases sitting between them. Germline V gene lookup returns CDR1 MNHNY and CDR2 SVGAGI (reference sequence). The CDR3 sequence: CAVIVGGEQFF. CDR3 bases: TGTGCCGTCATTGTAGGGGGAGAGCAGTTCTTC.